In its sample, the clone carrying this T cell receptor (beta chain) was seen many times. The data are from a study of T cells in Graves' hyperthyroidism and ophthalmopathy. RNA transcripts gave rise to amplified TCR beta CDR3 regions. HTBI primers drove first-round RT-PCR of the TCR CDR3. TCRdb passed the multiplex PCR reads through MiXCR, listing each CDR3 protein once. The sample holds fewer than 550,000 distinct CDR3 sequences; approximately 24% are singletons and the top ten take roughly 12%. Germline V CDR1 and CDR2: SGHVS, FQNEAQ. J was trimmed by 6 bases and V by 4 bases; bases with no gene match: 18. The CDR3 spans 18 residues.

The sequencing sample was made of blood. The sequence was collected from a woman aged 30 to 39 with Graves' ophthalmopathy. This sequence joins TRBV7-8 and TRBJ1-2; 9 nucleotides align to TRBD1. The CDR3 reads CASSWQFGQGTARNGYTF. CDR3 DNA sequence: TGTGCCAGCAGCTGGCAATTCGGACAGGGGACGGCAAGGAATGGCTACACCTTC.